The T cell receptor beta chain under discussion was sequenced for a study of blood T cell repertoires in COVID-19. Repertoires were generated with immunoSEQ multiplex PCR, while TCRdb's copy carries only in-frame clones and drops some. This sample has around 250,000 clones, with 80% to 90% found just once. Germline V gives CDR1 SGHTA, CDR2 FQGTGA. This CDR3 comprises 15 residues. The V segment lost 5 bases and the J segment 2 bases; nucleotides outside the gene matches: 5. The sequence derives from a woman aged 40 to 49 who had been exposed to COVID-19. The sample taken for sequencing was PBMCs or T cells enriched from blood (not recorded which). The rearrangement joins TRBV7-3 to TRBJ2-1; the match to TRBD1 covers 8 bases. CDR3 sequence (DNA): TGTGCCAGCAGCGTAGACAGGGGCGCCTACAATGAGCAGTTCTTC. It specifies CASSVDRGAYNEQFF.